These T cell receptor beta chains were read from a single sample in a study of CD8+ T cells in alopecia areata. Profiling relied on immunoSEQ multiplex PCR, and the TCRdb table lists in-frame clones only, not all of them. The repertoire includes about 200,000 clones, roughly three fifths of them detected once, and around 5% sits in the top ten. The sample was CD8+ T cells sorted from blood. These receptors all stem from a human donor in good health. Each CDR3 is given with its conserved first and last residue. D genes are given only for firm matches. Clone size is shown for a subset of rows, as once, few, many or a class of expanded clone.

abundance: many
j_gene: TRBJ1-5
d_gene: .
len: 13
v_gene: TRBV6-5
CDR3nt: TGTGCCACCAGAGACGGGAGCAATCAGCCCCAGCATTTT
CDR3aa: CATRDGSNQPQHF

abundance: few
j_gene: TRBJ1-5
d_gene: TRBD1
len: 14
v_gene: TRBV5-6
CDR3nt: TGTGCCAGCAGCCGGGGACAGGCGGGGCAGCCCCAGCATTTT
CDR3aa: CASSRGQAGQPQHF

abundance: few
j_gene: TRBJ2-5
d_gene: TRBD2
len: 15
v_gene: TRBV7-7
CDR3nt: TGTGCCAGCAGCCCCATAGCGGGGGGCCAAGAGACCCAGTACTTC
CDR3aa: CASSPIAGGQETQYF

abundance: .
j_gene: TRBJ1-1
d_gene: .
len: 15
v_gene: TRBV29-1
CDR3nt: TGCAGCGTCCCTATGAAGGGACACTTGAACACTGAAGCTTTCTTT
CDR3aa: CSVPMKGHLNTEAFF

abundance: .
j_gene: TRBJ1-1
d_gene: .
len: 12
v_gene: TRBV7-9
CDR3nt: TGTGCCAGCAGCTTAAGGTACACTGAAGCTTTCTTT
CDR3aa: CASSLRYTEAFF

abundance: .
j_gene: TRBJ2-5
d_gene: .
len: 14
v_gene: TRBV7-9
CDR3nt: TGTGCCAGCAGCTCGGTCGCGACTGCCGAGACCCAGTACTTC
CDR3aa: CASSSVATAETQYF

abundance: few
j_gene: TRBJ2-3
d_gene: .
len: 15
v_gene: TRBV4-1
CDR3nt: TGCGCCAGCAGCCAAGTTCCCCACGACAGAGATACGCAGTATTTT
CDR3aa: CASSQVPHDRDTQYF

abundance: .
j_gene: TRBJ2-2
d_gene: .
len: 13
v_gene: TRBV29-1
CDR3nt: TGCAGCGTCCTAGCGACGAACACCGGGGAGCTGTTTTTT
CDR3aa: CSVLATNTGELFF

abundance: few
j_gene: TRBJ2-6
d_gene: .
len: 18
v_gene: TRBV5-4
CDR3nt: TGTGCCAGCAGCCCTGGGGGACCCCAAGGCTCTGGGGCCAACGTCCTGACTTTC
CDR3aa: CASSPGGPQGSGANVLTF

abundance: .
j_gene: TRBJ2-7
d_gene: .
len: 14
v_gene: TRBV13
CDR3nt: TGTGCCAGCAGCTCAAGTCTGGGGATGTACGAGCAGTACTTC
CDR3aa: CASSSSLGMYEQYF

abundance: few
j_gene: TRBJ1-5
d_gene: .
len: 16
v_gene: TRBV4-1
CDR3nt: TGCGCCAGCAGTCAAGAGGCACAAATAGGCAATCAGCCCCAGCATTTT
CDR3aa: CASSQEAQIGNQPQHF

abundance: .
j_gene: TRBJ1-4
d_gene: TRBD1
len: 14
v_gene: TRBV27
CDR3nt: TGTGCCAGCAGTCCCGACAGGGGCATTTCGTTCGGGTTTTTT
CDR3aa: CASSPDRGISFGFF

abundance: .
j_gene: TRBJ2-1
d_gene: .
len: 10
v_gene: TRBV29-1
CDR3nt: TGCAGCGTTGAAGGGTCTGAGCAGTTCTTC
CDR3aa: CSVEGSEQFF

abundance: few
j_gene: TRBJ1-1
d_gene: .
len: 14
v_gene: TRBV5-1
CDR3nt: TGCGCCAGCAGCGCGGCGTCCAGCAACACTGAAGCTTTCTTT
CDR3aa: CASSAASSNTEAFF

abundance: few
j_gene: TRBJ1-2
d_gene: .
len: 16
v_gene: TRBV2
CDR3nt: TGTGCCAGCAGCCCAACCCCGGCAGGCTATAACTATGGCTACACCTTC
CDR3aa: CASSPTPAGYNYGYTF

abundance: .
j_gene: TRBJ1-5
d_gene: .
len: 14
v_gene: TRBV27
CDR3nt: TGTGCCAGCAGTTTATCGAGCGGGGATCAGCCCCAGCATTTT
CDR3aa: CASSLSSGDQPQHF

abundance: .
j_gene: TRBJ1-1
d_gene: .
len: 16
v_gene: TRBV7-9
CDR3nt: TGTGCCAGCAGCTTATTGCGCGCCCTCGGGAACACTGAAGCTTTCTTT
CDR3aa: CASSLLRALGNTEAFF

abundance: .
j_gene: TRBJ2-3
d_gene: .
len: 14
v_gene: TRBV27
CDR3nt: TGTGCCAGCAGTTCCCTACGGGAGCCAGATACGCAGTATTTT
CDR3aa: CASSSLREPDTQYF

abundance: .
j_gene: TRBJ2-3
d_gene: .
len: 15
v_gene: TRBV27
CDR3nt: TGTGCCAGCAGTCTAGCAGTGGGGGGATTAGATACGCAGTATTTT
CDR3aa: CASSLAVGGLDTQYF

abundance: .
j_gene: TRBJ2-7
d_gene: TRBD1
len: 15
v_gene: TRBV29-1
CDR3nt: TGCAGCGTTTATGGACAGGGAGAAGAGTCCTACGAGCAGTACTTC
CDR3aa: CSVYGQGEESYEQYF

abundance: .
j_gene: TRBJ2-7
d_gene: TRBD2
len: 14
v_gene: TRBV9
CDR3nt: TGTGCCAGCAGCTCTGGTTCTAGCGGATACGAGCAGTACTTC
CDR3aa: CASSSGSSGYEQYF

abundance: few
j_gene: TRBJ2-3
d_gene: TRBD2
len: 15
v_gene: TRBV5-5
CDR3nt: TGTGCCAGCAGCTTCTCTAGCGGGAGCACAGATACGCAGTATTTT
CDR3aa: CASSFSSGSTDTQYF